The rows below give T cell receptor beta chains drawn from one sample of a study of cytomegalovirus exposure and HLA in healthy donors. Only in-frame clones appear in the TCRdb table, and some are missing; sequencing was by immunoSEQ multiplex PCR. Among 250,000 or so clones listed, more than 75% were seen once. The source material was PBMCs. Receptors were obtained from a human donor in good health. CDR3s include the opening cysteine and the closing phenylalanine or tryptophan. A D gene is named only where the DNA matches it firmly. Not all rows give a size; the values are once, few, many and, for expanded clones, a class.

V gene: TRBV28
clone size: -
J gene: TRBJ2-3
D gene: TRBD2
CDR3 DNA: TGTGCCAGCAGTTTGGGCGGGAGGGCCGGGTCAGATACGCAGTATTTT
CDR3 protein: CASSLGGRAGSDTQYF

V gene: TRBV9
clone size: -
J gene: TRBJ2-5
D gene: -
CDR3 DNA: TGTGCCAGCAGCCCACGAGGTGGGGGGACGGTTCGGTACCAAGAGACCCAGTACTTC
CDR3 protein: CASSPRGGGTVRYQETQYF

V gene: TRBV6-6
clone size: -
J gene: TRBJ1-4
D gene: -
CDR3 DNA: TGTGCCAGCAGTTACCCGACTGCCAGCATGAATGAAAAACTGTTTTTT
CDR3 protein: CASSYPTASMNEKLFF

V gene: TRBV7-2
clone size: -
J gene: TRBJ1-1
D gene: -
CDR3 DNA: TGTGCCAGCAGTCTAGACCAGAACACTGAAGCTTTCTTT
CDR3 protein: CASSLDQNTEAFF

V gene: TRBV29-1
clone size: -
J gene: TRBJ1-2
D gene: -
CDR3 DNA: TGCAGCGTTGAAGACCACAGTCCGGACTATGGCTACACCTTC
CDR3 protein: CSVEDHSPDYGYTF

V gene: TRBV30
clone size: -
J gene: TRBJ1-4
D gene: -
CDR3 DNA: TGTGCCTGGACAAAGGGCGGGGGAGAACTGTTTTTT
CDR3 protein: CAWTKGGGELFF

V gene: TRBV4-2
clone size: -
J gene: TRBJ2-6
D gene: TRBD2
CDR3 DNA: TGTGCCAGCAGCCAAAACCCGGGACTAGGTTCTGGGGCCAACGTCCTGACTTTC
CDR3 protein: CASSQNPGLGSGANVLTF

V gene: TRBV30
clone size: -
J gene: TRBJ1-3
D gene: -
CDR3 DNA: TGTGCCTGGAGTAGGGGCGCTGGAAACACCATATATTTT
CDR3 protein: CAWSRGAGNTIYF

V gene: TRBV6-1
clone size: once
J gene: TRBJ2-1
D gene: TRBD2
CDR3 DNA: TGTGCCAGCATCCCCCAGCGGGAGTTCAATGAGCAGTTCTTC
CDR3 protein: CASIPQREFNEQFF

V gene: TRBV5-6
clone size: -
J gene: TRBJ2-7
D gene: -
CDR3 DNA: TGTGCCAGCAGCCAGGGACACACCTACGAGCAGTACTTC
CDR3 protein: CASSQGHTYEQYF

V gene: TRBV7-9
clone size: -
J gene: TRBJ2-1
D gene: -
CDR3 DNA: TGTGCCAGCAGCTTATGGGCGGCCGAGGGTGCCAATGAGCAGTTCTTC
CDR3 protein: CASSLWAAEGANEQFF